This T cell receptor beta chain stems from a study of blood T cell repertoires in COVID-19. CDR1 and CDR2 (germline): SGHTA, FQGNSA. The CDR3 contains 14 residues. V lost 1 base to trimming and J lost 3 bases, with 6 bases between them. Some clones are missing from TCRdb's copy, which holds only in-frame ones; the method was immunoSEQ multiplex PCR. Of about 130,000 clones in the sample, 65% to 90% were seen once. Participant-given clinical history determined each cohort assignment. Two negative PCRs, clearance, or symptom resolution characterized the recovered Cohort 3 donors. Sequences were obtained from PBMCs or T cells enriched from blood (not recorded which). The J gene is TRBJ2-2, the V gene TRBV7-2; D is ambiguous. This clonotype originated in a woman in her 50s who had recovered from COVID-19. The CDR3 is CASSLGVYTGELFF. The DNA of the CDR3 is TGTGCCAGCAGCTTAGGTGTATACACCGGGGAGCTGTTTTTT.